This record covers a single T cell receptor beta chain. Its target is not known. Trimming took 5 bases from V and 0 from J, leaving 10 bases between them. This CDR3 is 13 amino acids long. Germline V CDR1 and CDR2: SQVTM, ANQGSEA. These data originate in a study of cytomegalovirus exposure and HLA in healthy donors. The PCR was carried out with 60 Vbeta primers and 13 Jbeta primers. The method was immunoSEQ multiplex PCR; TCRdb's version includes in-frame clones alone and lacks a portion of them. The table includes around 67,000 clones, roughly 69% detected once. General study points: 150 or so TCR beta chains were listed as cytomegalovirus-associated. TCR beta V- and J-gene trimming was later associated with a missense DCLRE1C variant. Most of the CMV-associated TCR beta chains (in a later analysis) appeared to be HLA-restricted. A later analysis by the authors found several of the most significant clusters apparently linked to common viral pathogens.

The chain employs TRBV29-1 and TRBJ1-1; D is possibly TRBD1 (5 bases). Sequencing was done on a sample of PBMCs. The sequence came from a woman aged 50 to 60 in good health and CMV-seronegative. Here the CDR3 reads CSVTGPMNTEAFF. DNA of the CDR3: TGCAGCGTTACAGGTCCGATGAACACTGAAGCTTTCTTT.